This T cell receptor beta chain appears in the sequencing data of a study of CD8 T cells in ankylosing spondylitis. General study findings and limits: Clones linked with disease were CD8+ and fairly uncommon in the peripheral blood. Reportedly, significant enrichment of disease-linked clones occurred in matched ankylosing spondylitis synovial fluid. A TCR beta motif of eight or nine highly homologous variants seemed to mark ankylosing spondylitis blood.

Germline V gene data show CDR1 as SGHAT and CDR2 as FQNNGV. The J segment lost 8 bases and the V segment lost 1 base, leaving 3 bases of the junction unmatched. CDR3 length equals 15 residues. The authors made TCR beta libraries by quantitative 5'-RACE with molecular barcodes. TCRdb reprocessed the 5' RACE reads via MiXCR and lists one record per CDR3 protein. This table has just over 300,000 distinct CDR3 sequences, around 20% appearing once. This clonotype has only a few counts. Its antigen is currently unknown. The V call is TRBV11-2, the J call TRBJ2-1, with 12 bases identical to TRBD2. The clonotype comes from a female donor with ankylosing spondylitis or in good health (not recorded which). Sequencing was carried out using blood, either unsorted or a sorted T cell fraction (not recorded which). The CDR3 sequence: CASSLGLAGGHEQFF. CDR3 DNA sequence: TGTGCCAGCAGCTTAGGGCTAGCGGGAGGGCATGAGCAGTTCTTC.